A single sample gave rise to the 6 T cell receptor beta chains below, sequenced in a study of identical twins. TCRdb reanalysed the 5' RACE reads using MiXCR and keeps one entry per CDR3 protein. The profile shows under 800,000 distinct CDR3 sequences, 21% of them singletons. The sample was also linked to a second study, of T cells expressing NK-cell markers.

The sequenced sample consisted of PBMCs. The receptors were sampled from a woman between 18 and 30 years old in good health.

V and J are TRBV9 and TRBJ2-1, with 7 positions matching TRBD1. Losses at the gene ends were 4 bases for V and 5 bases for J; bases not matched to a gene: 9. Germline CDR1 and CDR2: SGDLS and YYNGEE. The CDR3 loop spans 15 amino acids. CDR3 DNA sequence: TGTGCCAGCAGCCCCCGACAGGGCGTTCACAATGAGCAGTTCTTC. Residues: CASSPRQGVHNEQFF.

This clonotype was detected only a few times. The CDR3 here is CSASGVEAFF. The CDR3 DNA is TGCAGCGCATCAGGGGTTGAAGCTTTCTTT. The chain is built from TRBV20-1 and TRBJ1-1; the D gene is possibly TRBD1 (6 bases). The CDR3 extends over 10 amino acids. Germline CDR1 reads DFQATT; CDR2 reads SNEGSKA (reference sequence).

This clonotype was seen many times. The chain is built from TRBV20-1 and TRBJ2-5; 8 nucleotides match TRBD2. CDR1 and CDR2 from the germline V gene are DFQATT and SNEGSKA (reference sequence). With 7 bases clipped from V and 2 bases from J, the junction kept 9 bases outside the gene matches. The CDR3 covers 14 residues. CDR3 DNA: TGCAGTGTTCGACTTAGCGGGGAACAAGAGACCCAGTACTTC. Protein: CSVRLSGEQETQYF.

In this sample, this clonotype turned up a few times. This chain connects TRBV7-2 to TRBJ2-3; D uncertain. Trimming cost V 7 bases and J 6 bases, with 17 bases left between them. Germline V gene data show CDR1 as SGHTA and CDR2 as FQGNSA. This CDR3 has 14 amino acids. The CDR3 DNA is TGTGCCAGCATCCGAACCATGAGGATGGATACGCAGTATTTT. Its protein is CASIRTMRMDTQYF. Using reference TRBV7-2 and TRBJ2-3 for the parts outside the CDR3, the full variable domain is GAGVSQSPSNKVTEKGKDVELRCDPISGHTALYWYRQSLGQGLEFLIYFQGNSAPDKSGLPSDRFSAERTGGSVSTLTIQRTQQEDSAVYLCASIRTMRMDTQYFGPGTRLTVL.

This clonotype has a handful of counts. The chain joins TRBV7-2 to TRBJ2-1; 13 bases are a match to TRBD2. The germline gives CDR1 SGHTA, CDR2 FQGNSA. Losses at the gene ends were 1 base for V and 9 bases for J; bases not matched to a gene: 3. This CDR3 contains 15 residues. The CDR3, as DNA: TGTGCCAGCAGCTTAGGTGGACTAGCGGGAGTTGAGCAGTTCTTC. Translation: CASSLGGLAGVEQFF.

The rearrangement joins TRBV20-1 to TRBJ2-5, with unresolved D. The CDR3 sequence is 11 residues long. V lost 6 bases, J lost 3 bases, and 8 bases lay in between. Germline CDR1 DFQATT, CDR2 SNEGSKA (reference sequence). This CDR3 is CSANREETQYF. CDR3 DNA sequence: TGCAGTGCCAACCGAGAAGAGACCCAGTACTTC.